This TCR beta chain was obtained from a study of T cell responses to AZD1222 COVID-19 vaccine (dated by TCRdb to about 2021). General notes on the study: AZD1222 recipients given second doses at about 4 weeks or at about 12 weeks were pooled, since spike-specific TCR depth and breadth were not found to differ between the two schedules. A total of approximately 230 trial participants underwent TCR sequencing, of whom 200 to 220 received two doses of AZD1222 and around 25 received two doses of the MenACWY control vaccine. Enrollment into the trials was organized by age into subgroups of 18-55, 56-69 and 70-plus years, and those subgroups contained roughly 150, 30 and 60 TCR-sequenced participants, respectively.

Interpreted using the paper, the time point label stands for: baseline before first vaccination. The vaccinee samples were drawn from two UK trials, COV001 and COV002, one of which was a single-blind randomized controlled phase 2/3 trial testing AZD1222 (ChAdOx1 nCoV-19) in healthy adults. Trial participant PBMC samples were collected at day 0 and day 28 after the second dose for TCRbeta chain sequencing. Comment on this clone: Its antigen target is currently unknown. It has no much larger one-base neighbor in the sample; base qualities were not kept.

The V end loses 4 bases and the J end loses 8 bases, and a stretch of 24 bases separates them. For CDR1 and CDR2, the germline V gene (reference sequence) lists SGHNT and YYREEE. The CDR3 goes from the cysteine to the phenylalanine over 16 residues. CDR3 DNA is the only sequence kept; it has 48 bases, read in frame from the first base. The CDR3 regions of human TCRbeta chains were analyzed by immunosequencing. The authors' pipeline ran thus. TCRs in the repertoires were compared against a reference library of SARS-CoV-2-specific TCRs that had been generated with the MIRA antigen-specificity platform. Breadth was defined as the fraction of unique TCRs that were SARS-CoV-2-associated. Depth was defined as the fraction of total T cells that were SARS-CoV-2-associated. Using the MIRA data, each spike-specific TCR was mapped to the spike region that the TCR reacts to and placed in a CD4 or CD8 class. Log10-transformed breadth and depth values were compared by one-way ANOVA with Sidak's multiple comparisons tests. The table comes from immuneACCESS by way of TCRdb, which keeps in-frame sequences with V and J called. Part of the clones is missing from these tables; in studies checked, under half for an unresolved V gene and the rest for unknown reasons. That table furnishes V, J and clone size, whereas the DNA furnished D and trimming. The sample profile shows around 99,000 clones; roughly 90% of them were found once. The biggest ten clones account for approximately 4% of the sample.

Study-level results and caveats: CD4 TCRs associated with the vaccine covered the entire spike protein, and the dominant responses were in regions 160-218 and 743-854. Because no day 14 peak-response samples were available, the repertoires could be characterized only after the peak T cell response. Participants were mostly white British and included more females than males, and it was suggested by the authors that clonal diversity may have been underestimated. In the small 56-69-year group, the increase in depth fell short of significance, most likely because of low power. Reportedly, almost half of the unique spike-specific TCRs recognized epitopes lying outside the regions that are mutated in the B.1.351 and B.1.1.7 variants. Conclusions about previously exposed vaccinees are limited, since just 6 or 7 AZD1222 recipients were seropositive for SARS-CoV-2 at baseline. After two AZD1222 doses, spike-specific TCR breadth and depth were significantly higher than at day 0 and than in MenACWY recipients.

This TCR was sampled from an adult in good health. The specimen comprised peripheral blood, sampled on day 0 of AZD1222 vaccination. The chain uses TRBV5-4 and TRBJ1-2; D gene: possibly TRBD1, on 5 matching bases. The bases read TGTGCCAGCAGCCCCGTCGAGGCCGGGGGAGGGTTCGGCTACACCTTC. It translates to CASSPVEAGGGFGYTF.